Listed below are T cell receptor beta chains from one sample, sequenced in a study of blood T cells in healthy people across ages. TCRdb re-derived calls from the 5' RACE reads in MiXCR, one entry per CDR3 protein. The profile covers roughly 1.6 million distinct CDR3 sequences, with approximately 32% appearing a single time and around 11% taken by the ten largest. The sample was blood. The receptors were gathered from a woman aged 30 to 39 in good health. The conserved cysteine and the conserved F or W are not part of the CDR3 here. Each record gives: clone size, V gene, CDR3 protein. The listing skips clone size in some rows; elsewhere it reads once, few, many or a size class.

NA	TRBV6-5	ASFGRAYETQY
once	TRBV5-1	ASGLGPPGYEQY
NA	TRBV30	AWRGTGGGNRGTQY
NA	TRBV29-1	SVAGTSSRATDTQY
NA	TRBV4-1	ASSQGGWEQF
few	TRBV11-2	ASTKPSVRHNEQF
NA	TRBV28	ASRRGQGNYEQY
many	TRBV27	ASSWTGTSGGPYNEQF
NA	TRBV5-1	ASRQDSNQPQH
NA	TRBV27	ASSPIYRGASPLH
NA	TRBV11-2	ASSRGTSGSYEQF
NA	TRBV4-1	ASSPGQAISYNSPLH
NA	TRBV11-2	ASSLGTTGGDTQY
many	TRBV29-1	SAAKGTGYEQY
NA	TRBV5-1	ASSPFKTGMSTDTQY
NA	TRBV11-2	ASSLRLAGDPYNEQY
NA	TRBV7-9	ASSLTSGSNNEQF
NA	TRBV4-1	ASSQAGLDRESQY
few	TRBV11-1	ASSLAGAIEQY
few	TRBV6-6	ASSYTGGASETQY
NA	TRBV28	ASSSLPGTPANNEQF
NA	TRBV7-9	ASSFQTNRETQY
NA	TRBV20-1	SAREEGDTQY
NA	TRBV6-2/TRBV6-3	TSREGPNYGYT
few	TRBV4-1	ASSQVGENSYEQY
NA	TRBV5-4	ASSSPIGGRETQY
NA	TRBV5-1	ASSITWGTYNEQF
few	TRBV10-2	ASRGTDTQVTYEQY
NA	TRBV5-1	ASSSGQVGNRKTQY
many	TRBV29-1	SVIREGIVETQY
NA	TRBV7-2	VSSLRDRGTGELC
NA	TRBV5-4	ASSHPSTGRAGANVLT
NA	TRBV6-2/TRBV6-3	ASSYSRFEQY
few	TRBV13	ASSPPDRLSYNEQF
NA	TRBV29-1	SVLSRGEKLF
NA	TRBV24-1	ATSDSVAGNYGYT
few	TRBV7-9	ASSPERGRYNEQF
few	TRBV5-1	ASRLGTGSDIQY
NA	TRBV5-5	ASSLRAGRDQPQH
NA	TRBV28	ASSLTSAGGPQETQY
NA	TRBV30	AWSDGAGWDNEQF
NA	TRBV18	ASSPRTGPINEKLF
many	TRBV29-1	SVEMGPGTGGIGFPQH
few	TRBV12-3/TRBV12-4	ASSTPRNRQGGFRQPQH
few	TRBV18	ASSPHNVGSIEQY
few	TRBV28	ASSFEVREVTEAF
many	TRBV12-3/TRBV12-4	ASSAGTGMFGNEQF
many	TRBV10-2	ASSAQGMKYNEQF
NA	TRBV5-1	ASSLEGSFISYEQY
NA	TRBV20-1	SARRGQGVEQY
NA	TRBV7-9	ASSLHNGQETQY
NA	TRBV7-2	ASSLGFVGQPQH